This T cell receptor (beta chain) was found in a study of blood T cell repertoires in COVID-19. Overall study: PBMCs, B-cell-depleted T cells, or T cells were the source of the cDNA or gDNA that made up the material.

Two negative PCRs, clearance, or symptom resolution characterized the recovered Cohort 3 donors. Germline V gene lookup returns CDR1 SGHTA and CDR2 FQGTGA. CDR3 length: 16 residues. Germline trimming cut 3 bases from V and 6 bases from J; bases unmatched to any gene: 10. The table came from immunoSEQ multiplex PCR; TCRdb's copy has only in-frame clones and leaves some out. The sample has about 280,000 clones, around 85% seen once. The chain carries TRBV7-3 and TRBJ1-2, with TRBD1 matching 10 bases. Sequenced sample: PBMCs or T cells enriched from blood (not recorded which). The TCR sequence derives from a woman aged 50 to 65 who had recovered from COVID-19. The CDR3 is CASSFSGTGVQDGYTF. The CDR3 DNA reads as TGTGCCAGCAGCTTCTCCGGGACAGGGGTTCAGGATGGCTACACCTTC.